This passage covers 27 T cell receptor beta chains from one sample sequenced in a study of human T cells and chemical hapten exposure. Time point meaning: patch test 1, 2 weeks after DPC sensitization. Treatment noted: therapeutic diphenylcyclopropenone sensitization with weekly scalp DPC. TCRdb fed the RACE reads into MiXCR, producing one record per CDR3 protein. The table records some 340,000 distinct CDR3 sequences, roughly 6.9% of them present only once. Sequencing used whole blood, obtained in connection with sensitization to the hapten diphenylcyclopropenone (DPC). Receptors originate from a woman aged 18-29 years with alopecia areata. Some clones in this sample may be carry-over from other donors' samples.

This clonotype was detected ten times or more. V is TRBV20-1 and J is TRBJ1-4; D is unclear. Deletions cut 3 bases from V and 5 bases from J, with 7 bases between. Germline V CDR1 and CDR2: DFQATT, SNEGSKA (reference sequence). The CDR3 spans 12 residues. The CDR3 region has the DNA TGCAGTGCTAGGTGGGCGAATGAAAAACTGTTTTTT. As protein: CSARWANEKLFF.

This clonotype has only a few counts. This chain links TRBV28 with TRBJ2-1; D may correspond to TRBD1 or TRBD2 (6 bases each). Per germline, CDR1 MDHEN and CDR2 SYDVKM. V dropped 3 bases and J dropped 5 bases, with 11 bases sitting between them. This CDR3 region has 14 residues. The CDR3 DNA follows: TGTGCCAGCAGTTTTGGAGGGGGGAACAATGAGCAGTTCTTC. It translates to CASSFGGGNNEQFF.

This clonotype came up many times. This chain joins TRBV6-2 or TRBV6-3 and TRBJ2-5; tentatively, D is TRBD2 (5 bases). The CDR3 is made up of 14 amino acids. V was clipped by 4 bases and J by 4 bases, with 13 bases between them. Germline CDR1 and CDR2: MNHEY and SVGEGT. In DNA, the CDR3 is TGTGCCAGCAGTTCCACCCTAGGGAGAGAGACCCAGTACTTC. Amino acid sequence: CASSSTLGRETQYF.

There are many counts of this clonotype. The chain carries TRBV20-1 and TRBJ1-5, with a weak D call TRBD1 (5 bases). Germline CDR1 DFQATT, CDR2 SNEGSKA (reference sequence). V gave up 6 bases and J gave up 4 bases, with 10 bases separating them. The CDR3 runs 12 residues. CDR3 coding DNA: TGCAGTGCGGAGGGGCCAAATCAGCCCCAGCATTTT. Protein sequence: CSAEGPNQPQHF.

In DNA, the CDR3 is TGTGCCAGCAACCCCCGCAGGACAACCTATGGCTACACCTTC. This codes for CASNPRRTTYGYTF. The rearrangement uses TRBV2 and TRBJ1-2; D may be TRBD1 (5 bases). The length of the CDR3 is 14 residues. The germline V gene has CDR1 SNHLY and CDR2 FYNNEI. V gave up 7 bases and J gave up 4 bases, with 16 bases separating them.

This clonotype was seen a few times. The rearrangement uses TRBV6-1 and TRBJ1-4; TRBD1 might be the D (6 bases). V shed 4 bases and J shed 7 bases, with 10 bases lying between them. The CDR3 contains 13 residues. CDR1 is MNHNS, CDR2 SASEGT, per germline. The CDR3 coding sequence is TGTGCCAGCAGTGTCCGGACAGCTGAAAAACTGTTTTTT. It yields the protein CASSVRTAEKLFF.

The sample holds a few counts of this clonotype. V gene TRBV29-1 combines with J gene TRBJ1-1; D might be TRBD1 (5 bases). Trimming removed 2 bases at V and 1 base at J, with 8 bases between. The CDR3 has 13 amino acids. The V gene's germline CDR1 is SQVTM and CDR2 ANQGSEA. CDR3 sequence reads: CSVEMTENTEAFF. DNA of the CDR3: TGCAGCGTTGAAATGACAGAGAACACTGAAGCTTTCTTT.

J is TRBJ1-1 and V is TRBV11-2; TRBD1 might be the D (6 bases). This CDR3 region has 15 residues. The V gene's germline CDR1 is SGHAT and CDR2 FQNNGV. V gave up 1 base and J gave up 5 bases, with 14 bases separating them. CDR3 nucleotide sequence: TGTGCCAGCAGCTTAGCCCCGACAAGGGGGACTGAAGCTTTCTTT. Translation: CASSLAPTRGTEAFF.

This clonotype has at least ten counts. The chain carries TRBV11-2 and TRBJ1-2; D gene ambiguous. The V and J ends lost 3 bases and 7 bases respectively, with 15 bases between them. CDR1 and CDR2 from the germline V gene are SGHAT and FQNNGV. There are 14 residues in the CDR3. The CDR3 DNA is TGTGCCAGCAGCTTTTCCGGGCTCGTGGGTGGCTACACCTTC. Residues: CASSFSGLVGGYTF.

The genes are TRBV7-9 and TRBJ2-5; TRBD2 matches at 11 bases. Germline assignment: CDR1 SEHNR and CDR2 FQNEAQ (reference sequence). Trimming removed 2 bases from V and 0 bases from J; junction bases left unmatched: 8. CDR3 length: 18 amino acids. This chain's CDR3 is CASSLKLAGGLYQETQYF. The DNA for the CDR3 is TGTGCCAGCAGCTTAAAGCTAGCGGGGGGATTGTACCAAGAGACCCAGTACTTC.

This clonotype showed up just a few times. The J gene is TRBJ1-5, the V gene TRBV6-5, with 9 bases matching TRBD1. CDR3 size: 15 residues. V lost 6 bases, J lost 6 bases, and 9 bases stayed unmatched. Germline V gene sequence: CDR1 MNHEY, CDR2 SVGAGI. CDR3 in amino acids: CASRSGTGRGQPQHF. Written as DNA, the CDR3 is TGTGCCAGCAGGTCCGGGACAGGGCGGGGTCAGCCCCAGCATTTT.

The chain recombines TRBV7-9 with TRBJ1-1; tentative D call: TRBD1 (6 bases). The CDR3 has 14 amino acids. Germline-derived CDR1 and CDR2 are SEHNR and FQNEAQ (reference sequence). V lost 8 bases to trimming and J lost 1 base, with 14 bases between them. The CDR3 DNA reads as TGTGCCAGCCCTTACCGGGACAAGAACACTGAAGCTTTCTTT. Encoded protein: CASPYRDKNTEAFF.

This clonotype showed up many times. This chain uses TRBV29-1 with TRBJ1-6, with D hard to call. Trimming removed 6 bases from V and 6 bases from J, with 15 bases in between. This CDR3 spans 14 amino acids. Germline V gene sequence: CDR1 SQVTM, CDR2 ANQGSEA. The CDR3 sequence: CSVKTEDPNSPLHF. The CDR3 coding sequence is TGCAGCGTCAAAACCGAAGACCCTAATTCACCCCTCCACTTT.

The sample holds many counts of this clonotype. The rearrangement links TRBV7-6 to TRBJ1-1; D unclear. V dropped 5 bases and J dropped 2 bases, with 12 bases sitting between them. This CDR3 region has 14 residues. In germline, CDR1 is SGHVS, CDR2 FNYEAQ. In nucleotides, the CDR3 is TGTGCCAGCAGCCTCCCTTGGAGTAACACTGAAGCTTTCTTT. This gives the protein CASSLPWSNTEAFF.

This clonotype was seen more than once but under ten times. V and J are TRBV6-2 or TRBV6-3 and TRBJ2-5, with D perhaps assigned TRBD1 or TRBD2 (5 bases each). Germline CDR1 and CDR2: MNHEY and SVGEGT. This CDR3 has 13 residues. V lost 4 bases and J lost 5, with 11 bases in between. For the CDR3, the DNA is TGTGCCAGCAGTTTTGCTGGGACGGAGACCCAGTACTTC. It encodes CASSFAGTETQYF.

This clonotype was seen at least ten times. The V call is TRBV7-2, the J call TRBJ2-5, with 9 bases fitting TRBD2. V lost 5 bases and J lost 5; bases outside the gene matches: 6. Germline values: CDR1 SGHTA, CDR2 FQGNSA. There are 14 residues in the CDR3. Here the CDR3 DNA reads TGTGCCAGCAGCGTTGGGACTAGCTATGAGACCCAGTACTTC. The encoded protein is CASSVGTSYETQYF.

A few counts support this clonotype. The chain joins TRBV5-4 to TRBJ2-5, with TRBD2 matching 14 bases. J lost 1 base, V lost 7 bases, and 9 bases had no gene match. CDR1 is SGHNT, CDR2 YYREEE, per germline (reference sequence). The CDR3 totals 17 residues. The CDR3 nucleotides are TGTGCCAGCGGACCGGGACTAGCGGGGGCCATCCAAGAGACCCAGTACTTC. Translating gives CASGPGLAGAIQETQYF.

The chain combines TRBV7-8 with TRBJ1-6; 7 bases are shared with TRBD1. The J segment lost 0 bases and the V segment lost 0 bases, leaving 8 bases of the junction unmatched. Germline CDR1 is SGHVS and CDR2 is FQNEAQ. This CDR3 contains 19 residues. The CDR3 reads CASSLAFGTASSYNSPLHF. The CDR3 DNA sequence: TGTGCCAGCAGCTTAGCTTTCGGGACAGCGAGCTCCTATAATTCACCCCTCCACTTT.

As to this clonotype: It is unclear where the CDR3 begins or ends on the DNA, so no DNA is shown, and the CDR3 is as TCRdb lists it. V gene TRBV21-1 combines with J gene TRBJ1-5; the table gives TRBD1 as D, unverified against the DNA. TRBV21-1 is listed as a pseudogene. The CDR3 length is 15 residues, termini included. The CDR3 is CASSKVGAGNQPQHF.

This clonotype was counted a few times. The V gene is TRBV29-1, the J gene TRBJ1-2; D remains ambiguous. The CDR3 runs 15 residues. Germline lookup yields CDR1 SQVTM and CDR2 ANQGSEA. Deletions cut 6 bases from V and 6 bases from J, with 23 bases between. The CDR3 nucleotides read TGCAGCGTCCAACGGGGTGGAGGGTCCTGGAATGGCTACACCTTC. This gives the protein CSVQRGGGSWNGYTF. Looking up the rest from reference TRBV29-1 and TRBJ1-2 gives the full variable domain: SAVISQKPSRDICQRGTSLTIQCQVDSQVTMMFWYRQQPGQSLTLIATANQGSEATYESGFVIDKFPISRPNLTFSTLTVSNMSPEDSSIYLCSVQRGGGSWNGYTFGSGTRLTVV.

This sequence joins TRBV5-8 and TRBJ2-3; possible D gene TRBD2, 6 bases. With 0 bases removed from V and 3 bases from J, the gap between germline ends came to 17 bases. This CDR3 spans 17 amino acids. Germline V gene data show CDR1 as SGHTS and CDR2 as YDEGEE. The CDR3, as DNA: TGTGCCAGCAGCTTGGGGGACTTCCTCCTGAGGACAGATACGCAGTATTTT. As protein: CASSLGDFLLRTDTQYF.

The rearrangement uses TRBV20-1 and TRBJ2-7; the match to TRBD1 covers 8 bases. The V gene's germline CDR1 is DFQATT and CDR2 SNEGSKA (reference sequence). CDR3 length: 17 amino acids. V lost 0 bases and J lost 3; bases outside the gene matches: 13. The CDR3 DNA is TGCAGTGCTAGAGACTTCCTCCGCGACAGGGGTCGCTACGAGCAGTACTTC. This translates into CSARDFLRDRGRYEQYF.

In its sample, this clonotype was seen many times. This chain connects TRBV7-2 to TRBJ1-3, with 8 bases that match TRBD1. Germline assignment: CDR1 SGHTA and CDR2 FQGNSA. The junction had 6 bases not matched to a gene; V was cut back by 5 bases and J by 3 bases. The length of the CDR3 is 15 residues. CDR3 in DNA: TGTGCCAGCAGCATATACAGGGGGGGTGGAAACACCATATATTTT. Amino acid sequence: CASSIYRGGGNTIYF.

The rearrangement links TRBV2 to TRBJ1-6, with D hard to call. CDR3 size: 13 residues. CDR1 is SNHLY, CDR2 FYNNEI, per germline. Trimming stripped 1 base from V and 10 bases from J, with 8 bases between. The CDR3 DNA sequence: TGTGCCAGCAGTGAAGGGGGAAACTCACCCCTCCACTTT. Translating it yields CASSEGGNSPLHF.

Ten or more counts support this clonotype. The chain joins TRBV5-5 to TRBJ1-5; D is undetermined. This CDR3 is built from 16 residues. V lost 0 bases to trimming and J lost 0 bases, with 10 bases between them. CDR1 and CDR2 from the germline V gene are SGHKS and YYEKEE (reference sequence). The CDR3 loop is CASSLGADVSNQPQHF. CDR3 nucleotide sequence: TGTGCCAGCAGCTTGGGGGCCGACGTTAGCAATCAGCCCCAGCATTTT.

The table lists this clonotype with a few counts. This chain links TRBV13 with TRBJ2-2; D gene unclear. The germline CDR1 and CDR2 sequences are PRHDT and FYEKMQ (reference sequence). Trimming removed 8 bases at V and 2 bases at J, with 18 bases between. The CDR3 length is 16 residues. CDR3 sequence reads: CASRGGEPTNTGELFF. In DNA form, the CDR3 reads TGTGCCAGCCGAGGTGGGGAACCGACAAACACCGGGGAGCTGTTTTTT. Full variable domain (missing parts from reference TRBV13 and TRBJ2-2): AAGVIQSPRHLIKEKRETATLKCYPIPRHDTVYWYQQGPGQDPQFLISFYEKMQSDKGSIPDRFSAQQFSDYHSELNMSSLELGDSALYFCASRGGEPTNTGELFFGEGSRLTVL.

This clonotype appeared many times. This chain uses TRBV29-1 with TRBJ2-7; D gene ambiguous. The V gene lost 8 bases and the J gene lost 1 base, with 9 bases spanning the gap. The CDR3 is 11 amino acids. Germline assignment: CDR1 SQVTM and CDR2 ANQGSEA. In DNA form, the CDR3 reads TGCAGCATCGGCCAGTCCTACGAGCAGTACTTC. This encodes CSIGQSYEQYF.